The rows below give T cell receptor beta chains drawn from one sample of a study of shared clonotypes between healthy human individuals. Generated by immunoSEQ multiplex PCR, the TCRdb table keeps only in-frame clones and is missing some. The sample gives roughly 1 million clones, about four fifths of which show up once; 0.5% to 0.6% is in the top ten. Sequencing used memory CD4+ T cells from PBMCs. The receptors were sampled from a man between 18 and 35 years old in good health. Some clones in this sample may be carry-over from other donors' samples. CDR3s include the opening cysteine and the closing phenylalanine or tryptophan. D genes are given only for firm matches. The size of a clone is reported for some rows only, either as once, few or many, or as a class for expanded clones.

j_call: TRBJ1-1
v_call: TRBV5-1
d_call: NA
cdr3_length: 15
clone_size: NA
cdr3_aa: CASSLGVSKNTEAFF
cdr3_nt: TGCGCCAGCAGCTTGGGTGTTTCAAAGAACACTGAAGCTTTCTTT

j_call: TRBJ2-1
v_call: TRBV4-1
d_call: TRBD2
cdr3_length: 18
clone_size: NA
cdr3_aa: CASSQGGSGSASYNEQFF
cdr3_nt: TGCGCCAGCAGCCAAGGAGGTAGCGGGAGTGCCTCCTACAATGAGCAGTTCTTC

j_call: TRBJ1-2
v_call: TRBV10-2
d_call: NA
cdr3_length: 13
clone_size: NA
cdr3_aa: CASSPGRLIGYTF
cdr3_nt: TGCGCCAGCAGTCCGGGACGGCTTATTGGCTACACCTTC

j_call: TRBJ2-7
v_call: TRBV19
d_call: NA
cdr3_length: 13
clone_size: few
cdr3_aa: CASRGRITYEQYF
cdr3_nt: TGTGCCAGTAGGGGCAGGATTACCTACGAGCAGTACTTC

j_call: TRBJ2-7
v_call: TRBV6-1
d_call: TRBD1
cdr3_length: 13
clone_size: NA
cdr3_aa: CASRQTGGYEQYF
cdr3_nt: TGTGCCAGCAGACAGACAGGGGGGTACGAGCAGTACTTC

j_call: TRBJ2-5
v_call: TRBV10-3
d_call: TRBD2
cdr3_length: 16
clone_size: NA
cdr3_aa: CAISESKTSFAETQYF
cdr3_nt: TGTGCCATCAGTGAGTCGAAGACTAGCTTTGCAGAGACCCAGTACTTC

j_call: TRBJ2-1
v_call: TRBV15
d_call: NA
cdr3_length: 13
clone_size: NA
cdr3_aa: CATNGGLGNEQFF
cdr3_nt: TGTGCCACCAATGGGGGGCTCGGCAATGAGCAGTTCTTC

j_call: TRBJ2-3
v_call: TRBV9
d_call: NA
cdr3_length: 16
clone_size: NA
cdr3_aa: CASSVEEGSSTDTQYF
cdr3_nt: TGTGCCAGCAGCGTAGAAGAGGGGTCTAGCACAGATACGCAGTATTTT

j_call: TRBJ2-1
v_call: TRBV7-2
d_call: TRBD2
cdr3_length: 15
clone_size: once
cdr3_aa: CASSGGSGRVDEQFF
cdr3_nt: TGTGCCAGCAGCGGGGGGAGCGGGAGGGTGGATGAGCAGTTCTTC

j_call: TRBJ2-7
v_call: TRBV6-5
d_call: NA
cdr3_length: 13
clone_size: NA
cdr3_aa: CASYSGKTYEQYF
cdr3_nt: TGTGCCAGTTATAGCGGCAAGACCTACGAGCAGTACTTC

j_call: TRBJ1-3
v_call: TRBV5-4
d_call: TRBD1
cdr3_length: 14
clone_size: NA
cdr3_aa: CASSLQGAGNTIYF
cdr3_nt: TGTGCCAGCAGCTTACAGGGGGCCGGAAACACCATATATTTT

j_call: TRBJ2-2
v_call: TRBV2
d_call: NA
cdr3_length: 13
clone_size: NA
cdr3_aa: CASSQQGGGELFF
cdr3_nt: TGTGCCAGCAGCCAACAGGGAGGTGGGGAGCTGTTTTTT

j_call: TRBJ1-2
v_call: TRBV5-1
d_call: NA
cdr3_length: 18
clone_size: NA
cdr3_aa: CASSLAPPGTTLYYGYTF
cdr3_nt: TGCGCCAGCAGCTTGGCCCCCCCCGGGACAACACTCTATTATGGCTACACCTTC

j_call: TRBJ2-3
v_call: TRBV7-2
d_call: NA
cdr3_length: 16
clone_size: NA
cdr3_aa: CASSLGSLGGADTQYF
cdr3_nt: TGTGCCAGCAGCTTAGGCTCCCTCGGTGGAGCAGATACGCAGTATTTT

j_call: TRBJ2-2
v_call: TRBV9
d_call: TRBD2
cdr3_length: 16
clone_size: once
cdr3_aa: CASSLLTSGNTGELFF
cdr3_nt: TGTGCCAGCAGCCTCCTGACTAGCGGAAACACCGGGGAGCTGTTTTTT

j_call: TRBJ2-1
v_call: TRBV7-9
d_call: NA
cdr3_length: 13
clone_size: NA
cdr3_aa: CASSLAGTNEQFF
cdr3_nt: TGTGCCAGCAGCTTAGCGGGGACAAATGAGCAGTTCTTC

j_call: TRBJ2-7
v_call: TRBV29-1
d_call: NA
cdr3_length: 17
clone_size: NA
cdr3_aa: CSVGSSLLGGRIGEQYF
cdr3_nt: TGCAGCGTTGGCTCCTCCCTTCTTGGTGGGAGAATTGGCGAGCAGTACTTC

j_call: TRBJ2-7
v_call: TRBV27
d_call: NA
cdr3_length: 11
clone_size: NA
cdr3_aa: CASGSPYEQYF
cdr3_nt: TGTGCCAGCGGATCCCCCTACGAGCAGTACTTC

j_call: TRBJ1-1
v_call: TRBV7-6
d_call: NA
cdr3_length: 13
clone_size: NA
cdr3_aa: CASSQYHLTEAFF
cdr3_nt: TGTGCCAGCAGCCAGTACCATCTAACTGAAGCTTTCTTT

j_call: TRBJ1-2
v_call: TRBV18
d_call: NA
cdr3_length: 14
clone_size: NA
cdr3_aa: CASSPVERPSGYTF
cdr3_nt: TGTGCCAGCTCACCGGTCGAGCGCCCCTCCGGCTACACCTTC

j_call: TRBJ2-1
v_call: TRBV6-1
d_call: TRBD1
cdr3_length: 11
clone_size: NA
cdr3_aa: CASNRGNEQFF
cdr3_nt: TGTGCCAGCAACAGGGGCAATGAGCAGTTCTTC

j_call: TRBJ1-3
v_call: TRBV5-8
d_call: NA
cdr3_length: 13
clone_size: NA
cdr3_aa: CASSAWSGNTIYF
cdr3_nt: TGTGCCAGCAGCGCCTGGTCCGGAAACACCATATATTTT

j_call: TRBJ1-2
v_call: TRBV28
d_call: NA
cdr3_length: 12
clone_size: NA
cdr3_aa: CASSGLKSGYTF
cdr3_nt: TGTGCCAGCAGTGGCCTAAAGTCTGGCTACACCTTC

j_call: TRBJ1-5
v_call: TRBV28
d_call: NA
cdr3_length: 18
clone_size: NA
cdr3_aa: CASSFSLEGPIYNQPQHF
cdr3_nt: TGTGCCAGCAGTTTCTCACTTGAGGGACCGATCTACAATCAGCCCCAGCATTTT

j_call: TRBJ2-3
v_call: TRBV27
d_call: TRBD2
cdr3_length: 14
clone_size: NA
cdr3_aa: CASSEREGGDTQYF
cdr3_nt: TGTGCCAGCAGCGAGCGGGAGGGAGGAGATACGCAGTATTTT

j_call: TRBJ1-1
v_call: TRBV5-1
d_call: NA
cdr3_length: 14
clone_size: NA
cdr3_aa: CASSLAMQNTEAFF
cdr3_nt: TGCGCCAGCAGCTTGGCCATGCAGAACACTGAAGCTTTCTTT

j_call: TRBJ2-1
v_call: TRBV9
d_call: TRBD2
cdr3_length: 16
clone_size: NA
cdr3_aa: CASSTSGTSGTVEQFF
cdr3_nt: TGTGCCAGCAGCACGTCCGGGACTAGCGGGACGGTTGAGCAGTTCTTC

j_call: TRBJ1-1
v_call: TRBV14
d_call: NA
cdr3_length: 14
clone_size: once
cdr3_aa: CASSQMVARGEAFF
cdr3_nt: TGTGCCAGCAGCCAAATGGTAGCCCGGGGTGAAGCTTTCTTT

j_call: TRBJ2-5
v_call: TRBV7-9
d_call: NA
cdr3_length: 14
clone_size: NA
cdr3_aa: CASSSWDSGETQYF
cdr3_nt: TGTGCCAGCAGCTCTTGGGATAGTGGGGAGACCCAGTACTTC

j_call: TRBJ2-7
v_call: TRBV11-3
d_call: TRBD2
cdr3_length: 14
clone_size: few
cdr3_aa: CASSTSGTTYEQYF
cdr3_nt: TGTGCCAGCAGTACTAGCGGGACGACATACGAGCAGTACTTC

j_call: TRBJ2-1
v_call: TRBV7-2
d_call: NA
cdr3_length: 17
clone_size: once
cdr3_aa: CASSFVSGLGSYNEQFF
cdr3_nt: TGTGCCAGCAGCTTCGTGAGCGGACTCGGGTCCTACAATGAGCAGTTCTTC

j_call: TRBJ2-2
v_call: TRBV5-1
d_call: TRBD1
cdr3_length: 14
clone_size: NA
cdr3_aa: CASSDDRGVGELFF
cdr3_nt: TGCGCCAGCAGCGATGACAGGGGAGTCGGGGAGCTGTTTTTT

j_call: TRBJ2-5
v_call: TRBV10-3
d_call: NA
cdr3_length: 16
clone_size: NA
cdr3_aa: CAISEGSGRGQETQYF
cdr3_nt: TGTGCCATCAGTGAGGGGTCAGGACGCGGCCAAGAGACCCAGTACTTC

j_call: TRBJ2-7
v_call: TRBV4-3
d_call: TRBD1
cdr3_length: 15
clone_size: NA
cdr3_aa: CASSQDFGQGREQYF
cdr3_nt: TGCGCCAGCAGCCAAGATTTCGGACAGGGACGCGAGCAGTACTTC

j_call: TRBJ1-1
v_call: TRBV5-6
d_call: NA
cdr3_length: 14
clone_size: few
cdr3_aa: CASSTTGKPTEAFF
cdr3_nt: TGTGCCAGCAGCACAACAGGGAAACCCACTGAAGCTTTCTTT

j_call: TRBJ1-5
v_call: TRBV28
d_call: NA
cdr3_length: 15
clone_size: once
cdr3_aa: CASNSQGFSNQPQHF
cdr3_nt: TGTGCCAGCAACTCACAGGGATTTAGCAATCAGCCCCAGCATTTT

j_call: TRBJ2-7
v_call: TRBV5-1
d_call: NA
cdr3_length: 14
clone_size: NA
cdr3_aa: CASSHARRPYEQYF
cdr3_nt: TGCGCCAGCAGCCACGCACGGAGACCCTACGAGCAGTACTTC

j_call: TRBJ2-3
v_call: TRBV7-9
d_call: NA
cdr3_length: 12
clone_size: NA
cdr3_aa: CASSTFSDTQYF
cdr3_nt: TGTGCCAGCAGCACCTTTAGCGATACGCAGTATTTT

j_call: TRBJ2-2
v_call: TRBV5-4
d_call: NA
cdr3_length: 15
clone_size: NA
cdr3_aa: CASSGPRDTTGELFF
cdr3_nt: TGTGCCAGCAGCGGACCCCGGGACACAACCGGGGAGCTGTTTTTT

j_call: TRBJ1-1
v_call: TRBV29-1
d_call: NA
cdr3_length: 12
clone_size: NA
cdr3_aa: CSVEGRPARAFF
cdr3_nt: TGCAGCGTTGAGGGGCGACCCGCCAGAGCTTTCTTT

j_call: TRBJ2-2
v_call: TRBV6-5
d_call: TRBD2
cdr3_length: 13
clone_size: NA
cdr3_aa: CASSSGGSGELFF
cdr3_nt: TGTGCCAGCAGTTCGGGGGGTAGCGGGGAGCTGTTTTTT

j_call: TRBJ2-2
v_call: TRBV5-6
d_call: NA
cdr3_length: 13
clone_size: NA
cdr3_aa: CASSWWGSGELFF
cdr3_nt: TGTGCCAGCAGCTGGTGGGGCTCCGGGGAGCTGTTTTTT

j_call: TRBJ2-3
v_call: TRBV5-1
d_call: TRBD2
cdr3_length: 18
clone_size: NA
cdr3_aa: CASSLIPRTSGTPDTQYF
cdr3_nt: TGCGCCAGCAGCTTGATCCCGCGGACTAGCGGGACCCCAGATACGCAGTATTTT

j_call: TRBJ1-1
v_call: TRBV6-1
d_call: NA
cdr3_length: 12
clone_size: NA
cdr3_aa: CASSVGEAEAFF
cdr3_nt: TGTGCCAGCAGTGTGGGGGAGGCTGAAGCTTTCTTT

j_call: TRBJ2-2
v_call: TRBV2
d_call: TRBD2
cdr3_length: 13
clone_size: once
cdr3_aa: CASTQTGGGELFF
cdr3_nt: TGTGCCAGCACCCAAACGGGGGGCGGGGAGCTGTTTTTT

j_call: TRBJ2-3
v_call: TRBV27
d_call: TRBD2
cdr3_length: 14
clone_size: NA
cdr3_aa: CASSSASGSDTQYF
cdr3_nt: TGTGCCAGCAGTTCAGCTAGCGGGAGTGATACGCAGTATTTT

j_call: TRBJ1-5
v_call: TRBV7-2
d_call: TRBD1
cdr3_length: 16
clone_size: NA
cdr3_aa: CASSFPPGQGNQPQHF
cdr3_nt: TGTGCCAGCAGCTTTCCCCCGGGACAGGGCAATCAGCCCCAGCATTTT

j_call: TRBJ2-5
v_call: TRBV5-1
d_call: NA
cdr3_length: 14
clone_size: NA
cdr3_aa: CASSLGLGFQTQYF
cdr3_nt: TGCGCCAGCAGCCTGGGTCTAGGTTTCCAGACCCAGTACTTC

j_call: TRBJ2-7
v_call: TRBV10-3
d_call: NA
cdr3_length: 17
clone_size: NA
cdr3_aa: CAISENQVPGPSYEQYF
cdr3_nt: TGTGCCATCAGTGAAAATCAGGTCCCTGGGCCCTCCTACGAGCAGTACTTC

j_call: TRBJ2-7
v_call: TRBV5-6
d_call: TRBD2
cdr3_length: 16
clone_size: NA
cdr3_aa: CASSGRTSGPRYEQYF
cdr3_nt: TGTGCCAGCAGCGGGAGGACTAGCGGCCCGCGGTACGAGCAGTACTTC

j_call: TRBJ2-7
v_call: TRBV19
d_call: NA
cdr3_length: 14
clone_size: NA
cdr3_aa: CASSIRGGAGEQYF
cdr3_nt: TGTGCCAGTAGTATTCGCGGGGGCGCGGGGGAGCAGTACTTC